This record concerns one TCR beta chain sequence. Its matching antigen is unknown. One end of the junction is discordant with germline, which a read error may explain. No cell sorting was done before RNA was extracted from the tissue. More than 3 cm separated this lung sample from the edge of the tumor. This record comes from a study of tumor and adjacent non-tumor tissue in lung cancer. The wider study: There were some 11 adenocarcinoma, a couple of squamous cell carcinoma and 1 small cell lung cancer cases.

Germline V gene lookup returns CDR1 SGHAT and CDR2 FQNNGV. The CDR3 has 13 residues. The library came from three nested PCR rounds adapted from ARM-PCR protocols. TCRdb redid the calling of the multiplex PCR reads with MiXCR, one entry per CDR3 protein. Among about 100,000 distinct CDR3 sequences listed, 55% to 65% were seen once. Overall study results and limits: In normal lung, the top 100 clones were significantly more dominant than in tumor. Tumor TCR diversity, when higher, was linked to shorter survival.

The TCR was taken from a man younger than 45 with non-small cell lung cancer. Sequencing was performed on distant non-tumor lung tissue. V and J are TRBV11-2 and TRBJ2-7; D is unclear. CDR3 sequence reads: CASTFRPVWEQYF. The CDR3 DNA follows: TGTGCAAGCACCTTCCGTCCCGTGTGGGAGCAGTACTTC.